The 21 T cell receptor beta chains in this list originate from one sample, sequenced in a study of blood T cell repertoires in COVID-19. The repertoire was sequenced with immunoSEQ multiplex PCR; TCRdb's copy has only in-frame clones and lacks some. The data hold 140,000 or so clones, with 70% to 85% observed a single time. The sequencing sample was made of peripheral blood. The receptors were sampled from an elderly woman with acute or convalescent COVID-19.

This clone was counted a few times. This sample includes further DNA sequences coding for the same CDR3. The chain links TRBV30 to TRBJ1-5; D is undetermined. The germline gives CDR1 GTSNPN, CDR2 SVGIG (reference sequence). The CDR3 is made up of 13 amino acids. The V gene lost 2 bases and the J gene lost 1 base, with 6 bases spanning the gap. Written as DNA, the CDR3 is TGTGCCTGGAGTCCCTCGAGCAATCAGCCCCAGCATTTT. Its translation: CAWSPSSNQPQHF.

The chain employs TRBV10-3 and TRBJ2-3, with TRBD2 matching 11 bases. CDR1 and CDR2 from the germline V gene are ENHRY and SYGVKD. The length of the CDR3 is 16 residues. V dropped 3 bases and J dropped 3; count of bases not matched to a gene: 5. CDR3 sequence: CAISEGGTSGTDTQYF. The CDR3 coding sequence is TGTGCCATCAGTGAAGGGGGGACTAGCGGAACAGATACGCAGTATTTT.

The J gene is TRBJ1-1, the V gene TRBV19; D unclear. This CDR3 comprises 15 residues. Germline V gene lookup returns CDR1 LNHDA and CDR2 SQIVND (reference sequence). V lost 0 bases and J 2 bases, leaving 10 bases between the germline ends. The CDR3 loop is CASSIDRTHNTEAFF. The DNA of the CDR3 is TGTGCCAGTAGTATAGATCGAACTCACAACACTGAAGCTTTCTTT.

The chain employs TRBV6-4 and TRBJ1-5, with 10 bases lining up with TRBD1. CDR1 is MRHNA and CDR2 is SNTAGT in the germline V gene. Germline trimming cut 5 bases from V and 6 bases from J; bases unmatched to any gene: 4. This CDR3 is built from 14 residues. The CDR3: CASSPGQGTQPQHF. CDR3 in DNA: TGTGCCAGCAGTCCGGGACAGGGGACTCAGCCCCAGCATTTT.

V usage is TRBV25-1 and J usage is TRBJ1-1, with TRBD1 as a possible D gene (6 bases). CDR3 size: 12 residues. Germline loops: CDR1 MGHDK, CDR2 SYGVNS. Trimming pared 9 bases from V and 4 bases from J, leaving 12 bases between. DNA for the CDR3: TGTGCCAGTACAGGGTTGGGCACTGAAGCTTTCTTT. This encodes CASTGLGTEAFF. Variable domain in full (rest from reference TRBV25-1 and TRBJ1-1): EADIYQTPRYLVIGTGKKITLECSQTMGHDKMYWYQQDPGMELHLIHYSYGVNSTEKGDLSSESTVSRIRTEHFPLTLESARPSHTSQYLCASTGLGTEAFFGQGTRLTVV.

This chain connects TRBV7-3 to TRBJ1-6, with unresolved D. In germline, CDR1 is SGHTA, CDR2 FQGTGA. V was trimmed by 5 bases and J by 14 bases, leaving 16 bases between them. This CDR3 contains 13 residues. This chain's CDR3 is CASSEQPGLALHF. In nucleotides, the CDR3 is TGTGCCAGCAGCGAACAGCCGGGGTTAGCCCTCCACTTT. The complete variable domain, with remaining parts taken from reference TRBV7-3 and TRBJ1-6, reads GAGVSQTPSNKVTEKGKYVELRCDPISGHTALYWYRQSLGQGPEFLIYFQGTGAADDSGLPNDRFFAVRPEGSVSTLKIQRTERGDSAVYLCASSEQPGLALHFGNGTRLTVT.

J is TRBJ2-2 and V is TRBV7-9; no firm D call. The CDR3 is 14 amino acids. CDR1 and CDR2 (germline): SEHNR, FQNEAQ (reference sequence). Between the trimmed V and J ends, which lost 5 bases and 8 bases, there was a span of 15 bases. The CDR3 DNA follows: TGTGCCAGCAGCCCCCGGAGTGGCGAAGGGGAGCTGTTTTTT. Translating it yields CASSPRSGEGELFF. Using reference TRBV7-9 and TRBJ2-2 for the parts outside the CDR3, the full variable domain is DTGVSQNPRHKITKRGQNVTFRCDPISEHNRLYWYRQTLGQGPEFLTYFQNEAQLEKSRLLSDRFSAERPKGSFSTLEIQRTEQGDSAMYLCASSPRSGEGELFFGEGSRLTVL.

This chain links TRBV11-3 with TRBJ2-2; TRBD1 matches 7 bases. Germline CDR1 and CDR2: SGHNT and YENEEA. V lost 5 bases and J lost 2; bases outside the gene matches: 5. The CDR3 is made up of 15 amino acids. The CDR3 sequence is CASSPRQGNTGELFF. The CDR3 nucleotides are TGTGCCAGCAGCCCCAGACAGGGTAACACCGGGGAGCTGTTTTTT.

The chain carries TRBV6-5 and TRBJ2-7; 8 nucleotides agree with TRBD2. Losses at the gene ends were 1 base for V and 1 base for J; bases not matched to a gene: 3. CDR1 is MNHEY, CDR2 SVGAGI, per germline. The CDR3 loop spans 15 amino acids. The CDR3 sequence: CASSYYGGGSYEQYF. The CDR3 DNA reads TGTGCCAGCAGTTACTACGGGGGGGGTTCCTACGAGCAGTACTTC.

The J gene is TRBJ1-1, the V gene TRBV5-1; TRBD1 aligns across 7 bases. The junction had 2 bases not matched to a gene; V was cut back by 2 bases and J by 1 base. The CDR3 loop spans 14 amino acids. CDR1 and CDR2 from the germline V gene are SGHRS and YFSETQ. CDR3 sequence reads: CASSFTGENTEAFF. The CDR3 DNA reads TGCGCCAGCAGCTTCACAGGGGAGAACACTGAAGCTTTCTTT.

To note about this clone: One end of the junction is discordant with germline, which a read error may explain. The rearrangement links TRBV3-1 (or the pseudogene TRBV3-2) to TRBJ1-2; D possibly corresponds to TRBD1 (5 bases). The CDR3 spans 13 residues. The germline V gene has CDR1 LGHDT and CDR2 YNNKEL (reference sequence). In DNA, the CDR3 is TGTGCCAGCAGACAAGGGAGGGGAACTGGCTACACCTTC. Its translation: CASRQGRGTGYTF.

This clone was seen once. The gene calls are TRBV5-1 and TRBJ1-2; perhaps TRBD1 as D (5 bases). Per the germline V gene, CDR1 is SGHRS and CDR2 is YFSETQ. V dropped 4 bases and J dropped 2 bases, with 12 bases sitting between them. The CDR3 totals 14 residues. CDR3 nucleotide sequence: TGCGCCAGCAGCCCCGCGGGGGTGAACTATGGCTACACCTTC. Protein sequence: CASSPAGVNYGYTF.

V usage is TRBV28 and J usage is TRBJ1-3; no definite D call. The CDR3 is 14 amino acids. V was clipped by 3 bases and J by 2 bases, with 8 bases between them. The germline V gene encodes CDR1 MDHEN and CDR2 SYDVKM. Written as DNA, the CDR3 is TGTGCCAGCAGTTTCACTCGGGCTGGAAACACCATATATTTT. It specifies CASSFTRAGNTIYF.

The gene calls are TRBV27 and TRBJ2-1, with D maybe TRBD2 (6 bases). Deletions cut 8 bases from V and 6 bases from J, with 17 bases between. Germline-derived CDR1 and CDR2 are MNHEY and SMNVEV (reference sequence). The CDR3 has 14 amino acids. The CDR3 nucleotides are TGTGCCAGCGTCGGGCGGGGTTACCGCAATGAGCAGTTCTTC. Its translation is CASVGRGYRNEQFF.

The count of this clone is one. The gene calls are TRBV19 and TRBJ2-2, with TRBD1 matching over 9 bases. V trimming: 7 bases; J trimming: 3 bases; junction bases outside the gene matches: 9. The CDR3 extends over 16 amino acids. CDR1 and CDR2 (germline): LNHDA, SQIVND (reference sequence). DNA of the CDR3: TGTGCCAGTAAAATCCTCCGGGACAGGGACACCGGGGAGCTGTTTTTT. This codes for CASKILRDRDTGELFF.

The chain joins TRBV21-1 to TRBJ2-7; the table assigns TRBD1, which was not confirmed against the DNA. TRBV21-1 constitutes a pseudogene. The length of the CDR3 is 15 residues. CDR3 in DNA: TGTGCCAGCAGCCCTCGGGACAGGGCGGGTTACGAGCAGTACTTC. Its translation is CASSPRDRAGYEQYF.

The rearrangement joins TRBV6-2 or TRBV6-3 to TRBJ1-5; D possibly corresponds to TRBD1 (5 bases). The ends were cut back, 2 bases at V and 9 bases at J, with 5 bases in the middle. Germline V gene data show CDR1 as MNHEY and CDR2 as SVGEGT. CDR3 size: 11 residues. This CDR3 reads CASSYQGPQHF. The DNA for the CDR3 is TGTGCCAGCAGTTACCAGGGGCCCCAGCATTTT.

The rearrangement links TRBV2 to TRBJ1-2, with D possibly TRBD1 on 5 matching bases. Trimming took 0 bases from V and 2 from J, leaving 10 bases between them. The CDR3 covers 15 residues. CDR1 and CDR2 (germline): SNHLY, FYNNEI. CDR3 loop: CASSEAETENYGYTF. In nucleotides, the CDR3 is TGTGCCAGCAGTGAAGCAGAGACAGAGAACTATGGCTACACCTTC.

The chain's CDR3 is CASSYGQGALTGELFF. CDR3 bases: TGTGCCAGCAGTTACGGCCAGGGGGCCCTCACCGGGGAGCTGTTTTTT. The chain joins TRBV6-2 or TRBV6-3 to TRBJ2-2; 8 bases match TRBD1. Germline V gives CDR1 MNHEY, CDR2 SVGEGT. The CDR3 loop spans 16 amino acids. V gave up 2 bases and J gave up 4 bases; unmatched junction bases: 6.

This clone was picked up a small number of times. J is TRBJ1-1 and V is TRBV7-2; TRBD1 agrees at 7 bases. J lost 1 base, V lost 5 bases, and 10 bases had no gene match. CDR1 and CDR2 (germline): SGHTA, FQGNSA. This CDR3 region has 16 residues. The CDR3 loop reads CASSTPPGTANTEAFF. The CDR3 nucleotides read TGTGCCAGCAGCACCCCTCCCGGGACAGCGAACACTGAAGCTTTCTTT.

The V gene is TRBV7-9, the J gene TRBJ2-7; the D gene is possibly TRBD2 (5 bases). The ends were cut back, 4 bases at V and 3 bases at J, with 10 bases in the middle. The CDR3 has 13 amino acids. CDR1 is SEHNR and CDR2 is FQNEAQ in the germline V gene (reference sequence). CDR3: CASSSIRDYEQYF. In DNA, the CDR3 is TGTGCCAGCAGCTCCATCCGGGACTACGAGCAGTACTTC.